A single TCR beta chain is shown here with its context. The antigen remains undetermined. Libraries for TCR beta were made by quantitative 5'-RACE with molecular barcodes. TCRdb recomputed calls from the 5' RACE reads with MiXCR, one row per CDR3 protein. The data hold approximately 300,000 distinct CDR3 sequences, with 7% to 9% observed a single time. This sample was included in a study of CD8 T cells in ankylosing spondylitis. Study-wide results and limits: What seemed typical of ankylosing spondylitis blood was a TCR beta motif built from fewer than ten highly homologous variants. Significantly higher representation of disease-linked clones was reported for matched ankylosing spondylitis synovial fluid. Prior literature has documented some motif variants in synovial fluid and blood from reactive arthritis. Relatively rare in peripheral blood, disease-linked clones were also CD8+.

CDR3 length equals 17 residues. CDR1 is MNHEY, CDR2 SVGAGI, per germline. Between the trimmed V and J ends, which lost 0 bases and 7 bases, there was a span of 18 bases. The V call is TRBV6-5, the J call TRBJ2-2; a possible D gene is TRBD1 (5 bases). The sample comprised blood, either unsorted or a sorted T cell fraction (not recorded which). This clonotype was obtained from a male donor with ankylosing spondylitis. The CDR3 reads CASSYSNRLAEIGELFF. CDR3 DNA sequence: TGTGCCAGCAGTTACTCGAACAGGCTGGCCGAGATCGGGGAGCTGTTTTTT.